These 26 T cell receptor beta chains were sequenced from one sample in a study of post-analysis software for immune sequencing data. For these receptors, no antigen is known. Every TCR beta cDNA library bore unique molecular identifiers. TCRdb reprocessed the PCR reads with MiXCR, giving one entry per CDR3 protein. The data show fewer than 600,000 distinct CDR3 sequences, with around 40% seen just once and about 12% held by the top ten. General study results and limits: Relative to controls, patients had about 5 TRBV segments at higher frequency, with TRBV5-6, TRBV5-1 and TRBV20-1 among these.

Sequenced sample: blood. The receptors stem from a girl aged 10-17 years with multiple sclerosis.

The V gene is TRBV6-1, the J gene TRBJ2-5; 9 bases are a match to TRBD2. Per the germline V gene, CDR1 is MNHNS and CDR2 is SASEGT. CDR3 length: 15 amino acids. V dropped 3 bases and J dropped 11; count of bases not matched to a gene: 13. CDR3 residues: CASSDDAGGKNEQYF. CDR3 sequence (DNA): TGTGCCAGCAGTGACGACGCGGGAGGGAAGAATGAGCAGTACTTC.

This chain links TRBV9 with TRBJ2-5; 13 bases map to TRBD2. Per germline, CDR1 SGDLS and CDR2 YYNGEE. Trimming at V came to 3 bases and at J to 5 bases, leaving 7 bases not matched to a gene. This CDR3 has 16 residues. CDR3 DNA sequence: TGTGCCAGCAGCGAGGGGACTAGCGGGATTTACGAGACCCAGTACTTC. It codes for CASSEGTSGIYETQYF.

The chain has TRBV5-1 and TRBJ1-4; tentative D call: TRBD1 (5 bases). The V end was cut by 0 bases, the J end by 10 bases, with 16 bases between. The length of the CDR3 is 15 residues. From germline, CDR1 is SGHRS and CDR2 YFSETQ. The DNA for the CDR3 is TGCGCCAGCAGCTTGGTGGTAGGGGCCGCGGGAAAACTGTTTTTT. This codes for CASSLVVGAAGKLFF.

The chain carries TRBV10-3 and TRBJ1-1; D possibly corresponds to TRBD1 (5 bases). Germline CDR1 ENHRY, CDR2 SYGVKD. The CDR3 runs to 15 residues. V was clipped by 1 base and J by 3 bases, with 12 bases between them. The CDR3 here is CAISEWSGSDTEAFF. Written as DNA, the CDR3 is TGTGCCATCAGTGAGTGGTCAGGGTCGGACACTGAAGCTTTCTTT.

A few counts support this clonotype. The chain recombines TRBV29-1 with TRBJ2-1; no definite D call. From germline, CDR1 is SQVTM and CDR2 ANQGSEA. CDR3 length equals 15 residues. The germline V and J ends were trimmed by 5 bases and 4 bases, with 18 bases remaining between them. As DNA, the CDR3 is TGCAGCGTTCCCCACGTAGGGCCAAATTACAATGAGCAGTTCTTC. Translation: CSVPHVGPNYNEQFF.

This clonotype was counted between two and nine times. This sequence joins TRBV10-3 and TRBJ2-3; 11 bases map to TRBD2. This CDR3 contains 15 residues. With 2 bases clipped from V and 6 bases from J, the junction kept 4 bases outside the gene matches. In germline, CDR1 is ENHRY, CDR2 SYGVKD. In DNA, the CDR3 is TGTGCCATCAGTGAGGTAGCGGGAGGGGCGGATACGCAGTATTTT. Translation gives CAISEVAGGADTQYF.

The chain recombines TRBV28 with TRBJ2-4, with D perhaps matching TRBD1 or TRBD2 (5 bases each). The germline gives CDR1 MDHEN, CDR2 SYDVKM. Deletions cut 6 bases from V and 13 bases from J, with 19 bases between. CDR3 length equals 13 residues. The DNA of the CDR3 is TGTGCCAGCAGAAACCGGGCGAGGGGTGAGCAGTACTTC. Its protein product is CASRNRARGEQYF.

V usage is TRBV5-1 and J usage is TRBJ2-3, with 7 bases aligning to TRBD2. The CDR3 sequence is 16 residues long. Germline V lookup: CDR1 SGHRS, CDR2 YFSETQ. V was clipped by 0 bases and J by 2 bases; unmatched bases: 6. The CDR3 DNA is TGCGCCAGCAGCTTGGGGGACTATTCCCCCACAGATACGCAGTATTTT. Translation: CASSLGDYSPTDTQYF.

Turning to this clonotype: The CDR3 does not close with the conserved phenylalanine or tryptophan, likely indicating a read error. The chain links TRBV5-1 to TRBJ2-5, with D possibly matching TRBD2 (6 bases). The DNA end lines up better with TRBJ2-7; the J call may be wrong. Germline CDR1 SGHRS, CDR2 YFSETQ. CDR3 length: 15 amino acids. CDR3 nucleotide sequence: TGCGCCAGCAGCTTGGTCGGGGGTAGGTCCTACGAGCAGTACTTA. Encoded protein: CASSLVGGRSYEQYL.

This chain uses TRBV25-1 with TRBJ1-2; D is uncertain. The CDR3 length is 10 residues. V lost 4 bases and J lost 8, with 5 bases in between. The germline CDR1 and CDR2 sequences are MGHDK and SYGVNS. The CDR3 here is CASSGVGYTF. CDR3 sequence (DNA): TGTGCCAGCAGTGGAGTCGGCTACACCTTC.

The chain recombines TRBV5-1 with TRBJ2-7; D perhaps matches TRBD2 (6 bases). Trimming shortened V by 3 bases and J by 3 bases, and 13 bases separated the two germline ends. The V gene's germline CDR1 is SGHRS and CDR2 YFSETQ. The CDR3 length is 14 residues. CDR3 sequence reads: CASSSGGGLYEQYF. The CDR3 nucleotides read TGCGCCAGCAGCTCCGGGGGTGGTCTCTACGAGCAGTACTTC.

The chain joins TRBV27 to TRBJ2-5; 8 bases match TRBD2. The assigned J gene may be wrong: the sequence end matches TRBJ2-7 better. The germline V gene encodes CDR1 MNHEY and CDR2 SMNVEV (reference sequence). This CDR3 is built from 14 residues. The CDR3: CASSHPTSEYEQYF. As DNA, the CDR3 is TGTGCCAGCAGTCATCCGACTAGCGAGTACGAGCAGTACTTC.

This clonotype was seen a handful of times. The genes are TRBV28 and TRBJ2-7, with D possibly matching TRBD2 (6 bases). This CDR3 is 12 amino acids long. Per the germline V gene, CDR1 is MDHEN and CDR2 is SYDVKM. The V gene lost 4 bases and the J gene lost 7 bases, with 11 bases spanning the gap. Written as DNA, the CDR3 is TGTGCCAGCAGTTCAGCGGGCCTGGAGCAGTACTTC. Its translation is CASSSAGLEQYF.

About this clonotype: The junction shows a germline mismatch at one end, possibly a read error. This chain links TRBV29-1 with TRBJ2-1; the match to TRBD2 covers 9 bases. The length of the CDR3 is 14 residues. Germline V gene lookup returns CDR1 SQVTM and CDR2 ANQGSEA. The CDR3 region is CSVRREGAYNERFF. The CDR3 coding sequence is TGCAGCGTTAGGCGGGAGGGCGCCTACAATGAGCGGTTCTTC.

This clonotype was counted only a few times. The V gene is TRBV30, the J gene TRBJ2-7; 10 positions agree with TRBD2. This CDR3 contains 15 residues. Per the germline V gene, CDR1 is GTSNPN and CDR2 is SVGIG (reference sequence). The V gene end was trimmed by 0 bases and the J gene end by 6 bases; junction bases not matched to a gene: 8. The CDR3 here is CAWSVGLAGDSEQYF. CDR3 DNA: TGTGCCTGGAGTGTAGGGCTAGCGGGAGATTCCGAGCAGTACTTC.

In this sample, this clonotype turned up a few times. CDR3 nucleotide sequence: TGCGCCAGCAGCTCGGACCCACGTTCGGGGGATACGCAGTATTTT. The encoded protein is CASSSDPRSGDTQYF. The chain links TRBV5-1 to TRBJ2-3; D is perhaps TRBD2 (5 bases). There are 15 residues in the CDR3. Germline loops: CDR1 SGHRS, CDR2 YFSETQ. Trimming took off 3 bases at V and 6 bases at J, with 17 bases between the two ends.

J is TRBJ2-1 and V is TRBV18; tentatively, D is TRBD1 (6 bases). The CDR3 covers 17 residues. V lost 3 bases to trimming and J lost 0 bases, with 15 bases between them. CDR1 is KGHSH, CDR2 LQKENI, per germline. CDR3 loop: CASSPMGAGTSYNEQFF. CDR3 sequence (DNA): TGTGCCAGCTCACCGATGGGGGCAGGTACCTCCTACAATGAGCAGTTCTTC.

This rearrangement joins TRBV7-2 to TRBJ2-3, with 8 positions matching TRBD2. The trim removed 3 bases at V and 1 base at J, leaving 3 bases unmatched. The CDR3 extends over 15 amino acids. Germline-derived CDR1 and CDR2 are SGHTA and FQGNSA. In DNA, the CDR3 is TGTGCCAGCAGCTTCAGCGGGAGTGGCACAGATACGCAGTATTTT. Encoded protein: CASSFSGSGTDTQYF. The full variable domain, with the rest looked up from reference TRBV7-2 and TRBJ2-3, is GAGVSQSPSNKVTEKGKDVELRCDPISGHTALYWYRQSLGQGLEFLIYFQGNSAPDKSGLPSDRFSAERTGGSVSTLTIQRTQQEDSAVYLCASSFSGSGTDTQYFGPGTRLTVL.

The chain is built from TRBV27 and TRBJ2-5, with 7 bases lining up with TRBD1. The CDR3 is 14 amino acids. J lost 0 bases, V lost 5 bases, and 3 bases had no gene match. From germline, CDR1 is MNHEY and CDR2 SMNVEV (reference sequence). CDR3 in DNA: TGTGCCAGCAGTGCGACAGGGAACCAAGAGACCCAGTACTTC. This sequence encodes CASSATGNQETQYF.

This clonotype appeared a few times. The chain carries TRBV4-2 and TRBJ2-5; 12 bases match TRBD1. Germline V CDR1 and CDR2: LGHNA, YNFKEQ. The CDR3 totals 16 residues. J lost 4 bases, V lost 1 base, and 4 bases had no gene match. This chain's CDR3 is CASSQGDRGRGETQYF. DNA for the CDR3: TGTGCCAGCAGCCAAGGGGACAGGGGGCGCGGAGAGACCCAGTACTTC.

The chain employs TRBV27 and TRBJ1-4; D not resolved. Germline V gene lookup returns CDR1 MNHEY and CDR2 SMNVEV (reference sequence). V was shortened by 3 bases and J by 5 bases, with 10 bases between the two germline ends. The CDR3 has 14 amino acids. The CDR3 DNA sequence: TGTGCCAGCAGTTTGGGCGGATTAAATGAAAAACTGTTTTTT. Residues: CASSLGGLNEKLFF.

This clonotype was picked up a small number of times. The V call is TRBV29-1, the J call TRBJ2-1; no clear D. The CDR3 length is 14 residues. Germline V gives CDR1 SQVTM, CDR2 ANQGSEA. V was trimmed by 1 base and J by 5 bases, leaving 12 bases between them. CDR3 nucleotides: TGCAGCGTTGAAGGTCAGGCGGTCAACAATGAGCAGTTCTTC. Amino acid sequence: CSVEGQAVNNEQFF.

The chain carries TRBV7-9 and TRBJ1-5; D is ambiguous. Trimming cost V 0 bases and J 12 bases, with 12 bases left between them. Germline V lookup: CDR1 SEHNR, CDR2 FQNEAQ (reference sequence). The CDR3 runs 13 residues. The CDR3 loop is CASSLAGSALQHF. CDR3 sequence (DNA): TGTGCCAGCAGCTTAGCCGGGTCAGCTCTCCAGCATTTT.

This clonotype was seen a handful of times. The chain combines TRBV29-1 with TRBJ2-5; 7 nucleotides agree with TRBD2. Germline V gene data show CDR1 as SQVTM and CDR2 as ANQGSEA. The CDR3 is 13 amino acids. The V gene end was trimmed by 4 bases and the J gene end by 7 bases; junction bases not matched to a gene: 9. The CDR3 nucleotides read TGCAGCGTTGCTGGGGGGGAAAGCGGGACCCAGTACTTC. Protein product: CSVAGGESGTQYF.

In the case of this clonotype: One end of the junction does not line up with germline, which may come from a read error. Here the CDR3 DNA reads TGTGCCGGCAGAGAGACTAGCGGATTCCAAGAGACCCAGTTCTTC. Translating it yields CAGRETSGFQETQFF. This rearrangement joins TRBV6-1 to TRBJ2-5, with 9 bases aligning to TRBD2. The last part of the DNA fits TRBJ2-1 better; the J call may be wrong. The length of the CDR3 is 15 residues. Germline lookup yields CDR1 MNHNS and CDR2 SASEGT.

This clonotype was picked up a small number of times. The chain combines TRBV19 with TRBJ1-2; the match to TRBD1 covers 9 bases. Germline V gene lookup returns CDR1 LNHDA and CDR2 SQIVND (reference sequence). This CDR3 has 14 residues. Trimming removed 6 bases from V and 4 bases from J; junction bases left unmatched: 6. CDR3 nucleotides: TGTGCCAGTAGCCGCGACAGGGGGACCTATGGCTACACCTTC. Translating gives CASSRDRGTYGYTF.